This T cell receptor (beta chain) was profiled in a study of T cell repertoires in cytomegalovirus infection (dated by TCRdb to the late 2010s). Study-level background: Peptide stimulations targeted recently identified HLA-C-restricted CMV epitopes, whose presentation resists viral immunomodulation, together with well-studied HLA-B-restricted epitopes. Because public TCR beta signatures pointed to carriage of CMV infection together with the matching HLA type, the HLA type of each donor mattered for the analysis. Study-wide findings and limitations: In the ex vivo response, HLA-C-restricted CMV-specific TCR beta clonotypes were dominant, and in two of eight donors the single most frequent clonotype came from this HLA-C-restricted group. Cumulative frequency of public TCR beta family members discriminated carriers of CMV infection plus the relevant HLA type in this cohort and an independent approximately 360-donor cohort.

Trimming takes 9 bases from V and 7 bases from J, and the germline ends sit 19 bases apart. CDR1 and CDR2, per the germline V gene (reference sequence), are MNHNY and SVGAGI. Counted from cysteine to phenylalanine, this CDR3 has 14 amino acids. Solely the CDR3 DNA is kept, with 42 bases framed from the first base. Sequencing used an Illumina HiSeq 1500. TCRdb trimmed the raw reads at Q25, called clones with MiXCR and kept productive beta chains. Every entry covers one CDR3 protein and lists the most common genes and DNA from its rows. Within this sample are about a million distinct CDR3 sequences, with under 40% of them counted one time only. Clones ranked in the top ten supply roughly an eighth of the sample. On this clonotype itself: Its antigen has not been determined. Per-nucleotide qualities are absent, and no much larger clonotype sits a single base away.

The sample's treatment or condition label is to be understood as: in vitro stimulation with specific CMV peptide epitopes to enrich CMV-specific T cells. The chain joins TRBV6-6 to TRBJ2-1; D gene: possibly TRBD2, on 6 matching bases. The TCR originated in a human donor in good health (CMV status not recorded). Some clones in this sample may be carry-over from other donors' samples. Here the sequenced sample was cultured CD8+ T cells from PBMCs, taken from culture after CMV antigen stimulation. The CDR3 region has the sequence CASTGTFSGNEQFF. The nucleotides read TGTGCCAGTACCGGGACGTTCAGCGGGAATGAGCAGTTCTTC.